This T cell receptor (beta chain) originates from a study of cytomegalovirus exposure and HLA in healthy donors. Study-wide context: As an earlier analysis found, around 200 million T cells yielded 90 million to 140 million unique TCR beta sequences. Overall study results and limits: Most observed TCR sequences were rare, whereas some public TCRs were detected in many donors. Researchers counted 180 or so TCR beta chains as cytomegalovirus-associated. Among the most significant clusters, several appeared linked to common viral pathogens in a later analysis.

13 Jbeta primers and 60 Vbeta primers were used for the PCR. Assay: immunoSEQ multiplex PCR; the TCRdb copy retains only in-frame clones and omits some. The data show about 180,000 clones, with over 70% seen just once and 2.5% to 4% held by the top ten. To note about this clone: Its cognate antigen is unknown.

Per germline, CDR1 LGHNA and CDR2 YNFKEQ. The CDR3 has 15 amino acids. V lost 5 bases and J 4 bases, leaving 17 bases between the germline ends. The sequencing sample was made of PBMCs. This chain uses TRBV4-2 with TRBJ1-2, with D unclear. The receptor was derived from a woman in her fifties or sixties in good health and CMV-seropositive. The CDR3 DNA reads TGTGCCAGCAGCGCGGAGGGCCAGAAGTTCTATGGCTACACCTTC. Protein: CASSAEGQKFYGYTF.